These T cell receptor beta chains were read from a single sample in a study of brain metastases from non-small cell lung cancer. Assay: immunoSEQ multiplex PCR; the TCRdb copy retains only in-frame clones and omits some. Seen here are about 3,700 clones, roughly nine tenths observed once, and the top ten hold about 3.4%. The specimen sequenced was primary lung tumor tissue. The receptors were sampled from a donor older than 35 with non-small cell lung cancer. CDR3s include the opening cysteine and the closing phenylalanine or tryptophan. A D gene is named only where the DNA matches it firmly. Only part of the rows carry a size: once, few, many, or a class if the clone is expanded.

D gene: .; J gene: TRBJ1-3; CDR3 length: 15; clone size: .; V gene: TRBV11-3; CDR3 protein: CASSMDSSPGNTIYF; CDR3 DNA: TGTGCCAGCAGCATGGACAGCTCCCCTGGAAACACCATATATTTT
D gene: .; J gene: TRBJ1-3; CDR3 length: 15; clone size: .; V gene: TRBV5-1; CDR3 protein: CASSLDGSSGNTIYF; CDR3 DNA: TGCGCCAGCAGCTTGGATGGAAGCTCTGGAAACACCATATATTTT
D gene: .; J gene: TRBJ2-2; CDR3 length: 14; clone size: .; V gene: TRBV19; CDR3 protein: CASSIRGAVGELFF; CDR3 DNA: TGTGCCAGTAGTATTCGGGGGGCGGTCGGGGAGCTGTTTTTT
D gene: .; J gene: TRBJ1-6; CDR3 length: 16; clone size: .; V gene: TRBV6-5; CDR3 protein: CASSYSTVKSASPLHF; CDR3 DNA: TGTGCCAGCAGTTACTCGACAGTGAAATCGGCTTCACCCCTCCACTTT
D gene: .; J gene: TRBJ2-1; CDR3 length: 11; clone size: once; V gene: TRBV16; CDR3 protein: CASSHKSEQFF; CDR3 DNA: TGTGCCAGCAGCCATAAGAGTGAGCAGTTCTTC
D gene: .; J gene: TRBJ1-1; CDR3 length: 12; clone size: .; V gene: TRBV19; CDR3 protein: CASVAPNREAFF; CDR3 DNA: TGTGCCAGTGTAGCCCCCAATCGTGAAGCTTTCTTT
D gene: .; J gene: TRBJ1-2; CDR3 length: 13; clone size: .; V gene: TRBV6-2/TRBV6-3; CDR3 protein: CASTPQIHYGYTF; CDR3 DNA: TGTGCCAGCACCCCCCAGATACACTATGGCTACACCTTC
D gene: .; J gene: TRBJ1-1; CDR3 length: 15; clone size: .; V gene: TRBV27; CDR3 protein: CASSLLPALNTEAFF; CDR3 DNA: TGTGCCAGCAGTTTACTTCCGGCATTGAACACTGAAGCTTTCTTT
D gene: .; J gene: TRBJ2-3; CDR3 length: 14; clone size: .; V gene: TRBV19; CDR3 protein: CASSRTSSTDTQYF; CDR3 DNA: TGTGCCAGTAGCCGGACTTCTAGCACAGATACGCAGTATTTT
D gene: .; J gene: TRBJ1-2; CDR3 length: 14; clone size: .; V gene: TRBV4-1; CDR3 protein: CASSHPVGYQGYTF; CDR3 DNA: TGCGCCAGCAGCCACCCCGTGGGGTATCAAGGCTACACCTTC
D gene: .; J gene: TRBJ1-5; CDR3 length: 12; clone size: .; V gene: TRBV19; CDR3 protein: CATRGGNQPQHF; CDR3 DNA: TGTGCCACGCGGGGCGGTAATCAGCCCCAGCATTTT
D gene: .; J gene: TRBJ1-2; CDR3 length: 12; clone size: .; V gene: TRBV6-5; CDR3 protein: CASSPGVRGYTF; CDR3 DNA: TGTGCCAGCAGTCCCGGGGTCAGGGGCTACACCTTC
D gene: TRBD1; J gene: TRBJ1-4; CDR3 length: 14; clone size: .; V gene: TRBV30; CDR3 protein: CAWSPRTGREKLFF; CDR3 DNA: TGTGCCTGGAGTCCTAGGACAGGGCGTGAAAAACTGTTTTTT
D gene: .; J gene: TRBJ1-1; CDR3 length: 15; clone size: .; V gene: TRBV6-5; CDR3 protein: CASSPRSGGSTEAFF; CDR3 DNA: TGTGCCAGCAGTCCTCGTTCGGGGGGCTCCACTGAAGCTTTCTTT
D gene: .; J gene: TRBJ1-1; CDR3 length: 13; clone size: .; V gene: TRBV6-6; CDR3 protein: CASSYSRLLEAFF; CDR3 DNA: TGTGCCAGCAGTTACTCGAGATTACTTGAAGCTTTCTTT
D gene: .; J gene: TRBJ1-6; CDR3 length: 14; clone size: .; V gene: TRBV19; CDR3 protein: CASRTGTDNSPLHF; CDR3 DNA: TGTGCCAGTAGAACCGGGACCGATAATTCACCCCTCCACTTT
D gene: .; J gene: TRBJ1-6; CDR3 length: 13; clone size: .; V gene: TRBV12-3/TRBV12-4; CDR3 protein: CASRSSYNSPLHF; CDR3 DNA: TGTGCCAGCAGAAGCTCCTATAATTCACCCCTCCACTTT
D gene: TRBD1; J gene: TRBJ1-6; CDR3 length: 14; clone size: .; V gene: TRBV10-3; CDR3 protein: CAISGTGENSPLHF; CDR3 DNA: TGTGCCATCAGCGGGACAGGCGAAAATTCACCCCTCCACTTT
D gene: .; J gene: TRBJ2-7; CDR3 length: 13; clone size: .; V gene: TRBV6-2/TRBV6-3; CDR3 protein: CASSSTGTYEQYF; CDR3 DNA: TGTGCCAGCAGTTCGACAGGTACCTACGAGCAGTACTTC
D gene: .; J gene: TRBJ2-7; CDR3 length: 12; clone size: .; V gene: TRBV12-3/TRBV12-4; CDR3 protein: CASSGGSYEQYF; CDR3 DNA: TGTGCCAGCTCTGGGGGTTCCTACGAGCAGTACTTC
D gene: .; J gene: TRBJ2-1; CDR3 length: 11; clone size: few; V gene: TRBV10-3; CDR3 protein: CAILDTNEQFF; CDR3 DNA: TGTGCCATCCTGGACACCAATGAGCAGTTCTTC
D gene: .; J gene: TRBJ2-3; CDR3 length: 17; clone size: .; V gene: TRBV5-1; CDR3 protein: CASSLSHPGTSTDTQYF; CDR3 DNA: TGCGCCAGCAGCCTGTCCCACCCAGGTACTAGCACAGATACGCAGTATTTT
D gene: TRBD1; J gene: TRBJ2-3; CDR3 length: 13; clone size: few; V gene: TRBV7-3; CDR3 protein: CASSRQGTDTQYF; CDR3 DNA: TGTGCCAGCAGCAGACAGGGAACAGATACGCAGTATTTT
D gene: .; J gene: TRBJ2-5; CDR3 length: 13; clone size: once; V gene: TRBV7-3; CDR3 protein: CASSLSREETQYF; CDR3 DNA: TGTGCCAGCAGCTTATCACGGGAAGAGACCCAGTACTTC
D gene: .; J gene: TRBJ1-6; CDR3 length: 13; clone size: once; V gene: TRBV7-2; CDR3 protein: CASSRTENSPLHF; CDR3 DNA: TGTGCCAGCAGCCGGACAGAAAATTCACCCCTCCACTTT
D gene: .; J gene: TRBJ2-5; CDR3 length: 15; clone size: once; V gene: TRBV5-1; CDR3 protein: CASSLAAGSGETQYF; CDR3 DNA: TGCGCCAGCAGCTTGGCCGCGGGTTCAGGAGAGACCCAGTACTTC
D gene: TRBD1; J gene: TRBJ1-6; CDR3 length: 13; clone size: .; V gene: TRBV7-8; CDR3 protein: CASSRRDRGALHF; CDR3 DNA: TGTGCCAGCAGCCGCCGGGACAGGGGGGCCCTCCACTTT
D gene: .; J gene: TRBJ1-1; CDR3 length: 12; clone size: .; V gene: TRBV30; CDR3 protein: CAWNGRSLEAFF; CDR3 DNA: TGTGCCTGGAACGGACGCAGCCTTGAAGCTTTCTTT
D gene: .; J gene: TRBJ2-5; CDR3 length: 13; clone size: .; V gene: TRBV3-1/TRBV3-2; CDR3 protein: CASSQGPNSTQYF; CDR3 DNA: TGTGCCAGCAGCCAAGGACCCAATAGCACCCAGTACTTC